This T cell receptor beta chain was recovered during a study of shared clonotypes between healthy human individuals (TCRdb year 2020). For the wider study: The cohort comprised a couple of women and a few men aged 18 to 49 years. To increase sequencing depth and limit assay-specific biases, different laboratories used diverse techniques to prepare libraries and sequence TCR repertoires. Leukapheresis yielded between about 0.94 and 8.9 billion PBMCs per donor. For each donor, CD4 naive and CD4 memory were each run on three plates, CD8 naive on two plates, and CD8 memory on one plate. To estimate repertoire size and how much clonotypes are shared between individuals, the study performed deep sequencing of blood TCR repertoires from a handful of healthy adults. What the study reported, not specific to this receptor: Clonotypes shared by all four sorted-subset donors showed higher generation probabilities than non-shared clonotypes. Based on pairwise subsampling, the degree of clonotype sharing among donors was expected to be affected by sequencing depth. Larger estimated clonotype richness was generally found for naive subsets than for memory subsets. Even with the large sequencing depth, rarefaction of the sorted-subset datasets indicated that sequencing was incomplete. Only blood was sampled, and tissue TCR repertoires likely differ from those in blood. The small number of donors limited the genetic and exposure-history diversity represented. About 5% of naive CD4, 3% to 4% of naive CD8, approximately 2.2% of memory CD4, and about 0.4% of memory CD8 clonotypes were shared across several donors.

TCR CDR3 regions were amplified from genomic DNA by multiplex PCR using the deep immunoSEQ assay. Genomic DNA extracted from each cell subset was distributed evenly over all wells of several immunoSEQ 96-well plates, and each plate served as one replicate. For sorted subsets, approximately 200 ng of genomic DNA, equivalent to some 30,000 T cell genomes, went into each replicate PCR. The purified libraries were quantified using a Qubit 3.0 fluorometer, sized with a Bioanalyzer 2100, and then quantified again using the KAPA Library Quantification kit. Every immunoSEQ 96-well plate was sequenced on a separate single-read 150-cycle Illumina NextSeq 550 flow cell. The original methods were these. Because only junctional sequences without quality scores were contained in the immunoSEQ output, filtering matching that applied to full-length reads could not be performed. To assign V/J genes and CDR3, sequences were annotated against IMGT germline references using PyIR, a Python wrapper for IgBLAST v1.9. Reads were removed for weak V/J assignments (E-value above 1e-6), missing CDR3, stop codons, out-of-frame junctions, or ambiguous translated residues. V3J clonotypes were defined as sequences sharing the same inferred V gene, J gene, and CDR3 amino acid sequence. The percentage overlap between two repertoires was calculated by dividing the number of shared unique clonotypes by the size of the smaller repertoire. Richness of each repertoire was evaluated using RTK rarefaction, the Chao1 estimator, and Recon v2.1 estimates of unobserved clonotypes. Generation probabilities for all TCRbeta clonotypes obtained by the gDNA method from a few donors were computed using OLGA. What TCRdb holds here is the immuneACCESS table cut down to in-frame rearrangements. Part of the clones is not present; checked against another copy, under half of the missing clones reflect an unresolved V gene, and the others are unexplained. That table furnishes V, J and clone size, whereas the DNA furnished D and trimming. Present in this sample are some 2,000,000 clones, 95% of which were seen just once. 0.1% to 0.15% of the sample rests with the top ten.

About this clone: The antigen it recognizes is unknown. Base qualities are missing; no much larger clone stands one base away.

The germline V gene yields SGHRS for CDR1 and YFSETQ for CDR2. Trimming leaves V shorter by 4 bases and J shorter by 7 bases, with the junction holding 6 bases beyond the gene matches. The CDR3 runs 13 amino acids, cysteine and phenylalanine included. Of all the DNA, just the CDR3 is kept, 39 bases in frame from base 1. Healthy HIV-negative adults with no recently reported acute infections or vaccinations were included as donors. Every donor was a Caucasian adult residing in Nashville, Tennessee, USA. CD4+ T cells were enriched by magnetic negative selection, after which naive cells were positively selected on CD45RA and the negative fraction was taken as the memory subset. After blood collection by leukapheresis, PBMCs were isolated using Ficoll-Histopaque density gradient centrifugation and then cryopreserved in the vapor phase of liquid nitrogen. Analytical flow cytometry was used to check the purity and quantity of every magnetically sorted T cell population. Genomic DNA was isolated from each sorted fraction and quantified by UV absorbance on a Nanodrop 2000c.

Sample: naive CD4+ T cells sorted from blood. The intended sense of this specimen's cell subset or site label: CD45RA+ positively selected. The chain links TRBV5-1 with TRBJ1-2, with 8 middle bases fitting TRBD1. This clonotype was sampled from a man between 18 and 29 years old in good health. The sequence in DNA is TGCGCCAGCAGCCCAGGGACAGGTTCTGGCTACACCTTC. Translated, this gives CASSPGTGSGYTF.